This T cell receptor beta chain was profiled in a study of CD8+ T cells in alopecia areata. Study conclusions and caveats: The study found tofacitinib significantly decreased scalp clonality and expanded CD8+ clones among the top 100. Clonality was higher in lesional than normal scalp, especially in alopecia totalis/universalis.

About this clone: The antigen is not known.

Described treatment: oral pan-JAK inhibitor, 5-10 mg twice daily. V lost 6 bases, J lost 0 bases, and 9 bases lay in between. The CDR3 totals 13 residues. Germline CDR1 reads MNHEY; CDR2 reads SVGAGI. Reverse transcription of extracted RNA yielded cDNA, which provided the sequencing template. Measured with immunoSEQ multiplex PCR; TCRdb has only the in-frame clones, and not every one. The top ten hold 3% to 4% of the sample, which has 150,000 to 200,000 clones, around 56% seen once. This TCR came from a human donor with alopecia areata. The V call is TRBV6-5, the J call TRBJ2-7, with TRBD1 as a possible D gene (6 bases). Sequences were derived from CD4+ T cells sorted from blood, sampled at week 4, from a patient treated with tofacitinib. CDR3 residues: CASSRDTSYEQYF. The CDR3 DNA sequence: TGTGCCAGCAGCAGGGACACCTCCTACGAGCAGTACTTC.